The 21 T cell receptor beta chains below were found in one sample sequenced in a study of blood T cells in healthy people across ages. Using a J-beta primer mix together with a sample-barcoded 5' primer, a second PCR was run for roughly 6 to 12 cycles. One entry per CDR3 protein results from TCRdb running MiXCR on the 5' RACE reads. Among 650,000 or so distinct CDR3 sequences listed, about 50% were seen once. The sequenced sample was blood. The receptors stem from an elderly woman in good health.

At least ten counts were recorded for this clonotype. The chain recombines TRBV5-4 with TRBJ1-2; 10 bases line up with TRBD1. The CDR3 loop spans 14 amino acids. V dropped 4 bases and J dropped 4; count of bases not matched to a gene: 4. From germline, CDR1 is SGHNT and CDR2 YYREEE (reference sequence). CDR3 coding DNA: TGTGCCAGCAGCCCGGGACAGGGGCCCTATGGCTACACCTTC. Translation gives CASSPGQGPYGYTF. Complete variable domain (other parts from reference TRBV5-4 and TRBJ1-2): ETGVTQSPTHLIKTRGQQVTLRCSSQSGHNTVSWYQQALGQGPQFIFQYYREEENGRGNFPPRFSGLQFPNYSSELNVNALELDDSALYLCASSPGQGPYGYTFGSGTRLTVV.

CDR3 bases: TGTGCCAGCAGTTACCCCGGTCCTAGCGGGCTCGAACCACACACAGATACGCAGTATTTT. Protein: CASSYPGPSGLEPHTDTQYF. The chain is built from TRBV6-5 and TRBJ2-3, with 8 positions matching TRBD2. This CDR3 contains 20 residues. Germline V gene lookup returns CDR1 MNHEY and CDR2 SVGAGI. The ends lost 2 bases at V and 2 bases at J; junction bases unmatched: 18.

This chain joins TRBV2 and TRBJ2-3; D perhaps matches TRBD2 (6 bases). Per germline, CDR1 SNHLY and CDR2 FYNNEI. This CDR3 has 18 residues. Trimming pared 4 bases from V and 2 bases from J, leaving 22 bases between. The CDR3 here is CASSGFEGLGLHTDTQYF. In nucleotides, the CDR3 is TGTGCCAGCAGTGGTTTTGAGGGACTGGGACTTCACACAGATACGCAGTATTTT.

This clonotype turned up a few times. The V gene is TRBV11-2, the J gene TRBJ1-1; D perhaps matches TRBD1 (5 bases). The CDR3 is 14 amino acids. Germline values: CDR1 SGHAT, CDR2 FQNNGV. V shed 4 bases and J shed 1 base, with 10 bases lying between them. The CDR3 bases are TGTGCCAGCAGCTCACAGGACGGGAACACTGAAGCTTTCTTT. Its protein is CASSSQDGNTEAFF.

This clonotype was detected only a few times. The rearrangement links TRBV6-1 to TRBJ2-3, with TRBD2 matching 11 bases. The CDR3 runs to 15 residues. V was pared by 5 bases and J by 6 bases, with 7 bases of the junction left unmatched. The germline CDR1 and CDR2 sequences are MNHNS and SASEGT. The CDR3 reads CASSPSGGRLDTQYF. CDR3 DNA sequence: TGTGCCAGCAGTCCTAGCGGGGGGCGTCTGGATACGCAGTATTTT.

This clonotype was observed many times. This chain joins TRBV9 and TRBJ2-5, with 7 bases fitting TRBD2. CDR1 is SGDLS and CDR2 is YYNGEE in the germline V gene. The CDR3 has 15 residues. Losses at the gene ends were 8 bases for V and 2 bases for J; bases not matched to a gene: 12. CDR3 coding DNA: TGTGCCAGACCGACTTCCCGGGACTATCAAGAGACCCAGTACTTC. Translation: CARPTSRDYQETQYF.

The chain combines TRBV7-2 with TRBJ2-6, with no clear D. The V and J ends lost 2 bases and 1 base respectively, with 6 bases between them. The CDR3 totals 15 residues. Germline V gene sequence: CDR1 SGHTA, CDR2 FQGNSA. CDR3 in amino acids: CASSLSVSGANVLTF. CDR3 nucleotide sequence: TGTGCCAGCAGCTTAAGCGTATCTGGGGCCAACGTCCTGACTTTC.

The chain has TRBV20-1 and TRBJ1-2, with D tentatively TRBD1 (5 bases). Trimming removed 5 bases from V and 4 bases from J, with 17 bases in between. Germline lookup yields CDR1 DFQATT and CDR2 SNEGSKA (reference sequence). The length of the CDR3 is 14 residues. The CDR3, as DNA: TGCAGTGCTCTGGTTGGGGGGGACTCCTATGGCTACACCTTC. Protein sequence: CSALVGGDSYGYTF.

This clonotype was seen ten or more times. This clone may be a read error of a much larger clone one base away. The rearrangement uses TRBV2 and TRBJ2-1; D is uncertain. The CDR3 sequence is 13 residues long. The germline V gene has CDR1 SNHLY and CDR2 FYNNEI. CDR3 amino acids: CALGISSYNERFF. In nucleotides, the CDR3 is TGTGCCCTAGGGATTAGCTCCTACAATGAGCGGTTCTTC. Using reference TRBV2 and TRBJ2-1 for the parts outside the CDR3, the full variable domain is EPEVTQTPSHQVTQMGQEVILRCVPISNHLYFYWYRQILGQKVEFLVSFYNNEISEKSEIFDDQFSVERPDGSNFTLKIRSTKLEDSAMYFCALGISSYNERFFGPGTRLTVL.

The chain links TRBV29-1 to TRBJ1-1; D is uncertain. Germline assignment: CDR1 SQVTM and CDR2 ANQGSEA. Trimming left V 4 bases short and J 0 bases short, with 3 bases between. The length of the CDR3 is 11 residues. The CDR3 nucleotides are TGCAGCGTTGCTATGAACACTGAAGCTTTCTTT. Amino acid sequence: CSVAMNTEAFF. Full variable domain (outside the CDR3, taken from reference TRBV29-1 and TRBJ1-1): SAVISQKPSRDICQRGTSLTIQCQVDSQVTMMFWYRQQPGQSLTLIATANQGSEATYESGFVIDKFPISRPNLTFSTLTVSNMSPEDSSIYLCSVAMNTEAFFGQGTRLTVV.

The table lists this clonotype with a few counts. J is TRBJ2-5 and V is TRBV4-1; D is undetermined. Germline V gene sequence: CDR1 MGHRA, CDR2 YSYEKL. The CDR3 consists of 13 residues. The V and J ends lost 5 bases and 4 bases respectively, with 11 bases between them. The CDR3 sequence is CASSVGPGETQYF. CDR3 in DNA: TGCGCCAGCAGCGTGGGTCCCGGAGAGACCCAGTACTTC.

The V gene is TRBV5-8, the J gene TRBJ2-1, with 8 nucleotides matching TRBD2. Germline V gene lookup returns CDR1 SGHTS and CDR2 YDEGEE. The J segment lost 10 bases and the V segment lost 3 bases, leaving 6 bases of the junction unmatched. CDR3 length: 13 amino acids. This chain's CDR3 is CASSSGLAREQFF. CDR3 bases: TGTGCCAGCAGCTCCGGACTAGCTCGAGAGCAGTTCTTC. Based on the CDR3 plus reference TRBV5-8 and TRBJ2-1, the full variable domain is EAGVTQSPTHLIKTRGQQATLRCSPISGHTSVYWYQQALGLGLQFLLWYDEGEERNRGNFPPRFSGRQFPNYSSELNVNALELEDSALYLCASSSGLAREQFFGPGTRLTVL.

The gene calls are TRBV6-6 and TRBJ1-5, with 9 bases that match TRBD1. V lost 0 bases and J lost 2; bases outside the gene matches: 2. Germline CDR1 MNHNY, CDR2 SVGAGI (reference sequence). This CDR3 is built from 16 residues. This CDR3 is CASSYSRDRGNQPQHF. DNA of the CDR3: TGTGCCAGCAGTTACTCCCGGGACAGGGGCAATCAGCCCCAGCATTTT.

CDR3 in amino acids: CASSVGESYEQYF. The CDR3 DNA follows: TGTGCCAGCAGTGTGGGGGAATCCTACGAGCAGTACTTC. The chain recombines TRBV12-3 or TRBV12-4 with TRBJ2-7; D could derive from TRBD1 or TRBD2 (5 bases each). This CDR3 region has 13 residues. V gave up 5 bases and J gave up 1 base, with 9 bases separating them.

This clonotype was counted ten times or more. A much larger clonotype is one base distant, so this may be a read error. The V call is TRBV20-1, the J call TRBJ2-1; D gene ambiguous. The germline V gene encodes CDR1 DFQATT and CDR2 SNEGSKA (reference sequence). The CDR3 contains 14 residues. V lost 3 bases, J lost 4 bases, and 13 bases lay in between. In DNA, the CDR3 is TGCAGTGCTAGTCTCGATCTGGGTTACAATGAGCAGTTCTTC. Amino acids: CSASLDLGYNEQFF.

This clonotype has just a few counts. In DNA, the CDR3 is TGCAGTGCTAGAGGTCTGGGGGGGCCCTACAATGAGCAGTTCTTC. It encodes CSARGLGGPYNEQFF. The V call is TRBV20-1, the J call TRBJ2-1, with D possibly being TRBD2 (7 bases). Germline CDR1 and CDR2: DFQATT and SNEGSKA (reference sequence). V dropped 1 base and J dropped 2 bases, with 12 bases sitting between them. This CDR3 contains 15 residues.

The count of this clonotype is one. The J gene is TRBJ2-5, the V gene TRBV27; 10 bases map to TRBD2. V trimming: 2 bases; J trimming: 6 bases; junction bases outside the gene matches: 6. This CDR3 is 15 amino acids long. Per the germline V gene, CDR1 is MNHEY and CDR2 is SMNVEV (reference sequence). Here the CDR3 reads CASSLDTSGAQTQYF. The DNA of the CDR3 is TGTGCCAGCAGTTTAGATACTAGCGGGGCCCAGACCCAGTACTTC.

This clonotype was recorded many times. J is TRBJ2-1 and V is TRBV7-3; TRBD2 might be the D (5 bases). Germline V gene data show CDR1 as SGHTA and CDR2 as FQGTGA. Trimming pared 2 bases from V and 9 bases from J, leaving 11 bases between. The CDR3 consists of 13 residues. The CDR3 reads CASSLLAGSEQFF. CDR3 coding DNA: TGTGCCAGCAGCTTACTAGCCGGTAGTGAGCAGTTCTTC.

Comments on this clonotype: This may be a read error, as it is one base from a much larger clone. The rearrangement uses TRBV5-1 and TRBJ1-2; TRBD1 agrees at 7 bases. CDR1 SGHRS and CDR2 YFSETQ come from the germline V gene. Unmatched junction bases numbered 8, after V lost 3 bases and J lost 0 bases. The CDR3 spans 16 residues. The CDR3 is CASSSGQVYANYGYTF. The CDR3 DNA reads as TGCGCCAGCAGCTCAGGACAGGTCTACGCTAACTATGGCTACACCTTC.

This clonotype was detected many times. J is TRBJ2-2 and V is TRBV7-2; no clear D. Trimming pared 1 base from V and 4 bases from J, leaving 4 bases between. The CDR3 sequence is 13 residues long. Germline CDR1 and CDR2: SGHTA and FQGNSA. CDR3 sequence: CASSLVSTGELFF. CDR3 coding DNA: TGTGCCAGCAGCTTAGTTTCCACCGGGGAGCTGTTTTTT.

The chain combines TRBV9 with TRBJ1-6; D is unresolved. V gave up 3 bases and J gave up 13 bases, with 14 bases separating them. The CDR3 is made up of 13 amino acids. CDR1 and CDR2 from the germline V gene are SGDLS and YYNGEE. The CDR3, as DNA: TGTGCCAGCAGCGACACAGAGCTGGGTCCCCTCCACTTT. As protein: CASSDTELGPLHF.